This T cell receptor (beta chain) was identified in a study of control samples from healthy donors and cancer patients. CDR1 SGHDN and CDR2 FVKESK come from the germline V gene. The CDR3 is 14 amino acids. The J segment lost 6 bases and the V segment lost 4 bases, leaving 3 bases of the junction unmatched. Only in-frame clones appear in the TCRdb table, and some are missing; sequencing was by immunoSEQ multiplex PCR. The table shows 100,000 to 150,000 clones, with about nine tenths occurring only once. This TCR derives from a woman between 50 and 59 years old in good health. The chain uses TRBV14 and TRBJ2-1; TRBD1 matches at 10 bases. Sequenced material: blood. Here the CDR3 reads CASSPGQGVNEQFF. The CDR3 DNA reads TGTGCCAGCAGCCCCGGACAGGGGGTCAATGAGCAGTTCTTC. Using reference TRBV14 and TRBJ2-1 for the parts outside the CDR3, the full variable domain is EAGVTQFPSHSVIEKGQTVTLRCDPISGHDNLYWYRRVMGKEIKFLLHFVKESKQDESGMPNNRFLAERTGGTYSTLKVQPAELEDSGVYFCASSPGQGVNEQFFGPGTRLTVL.